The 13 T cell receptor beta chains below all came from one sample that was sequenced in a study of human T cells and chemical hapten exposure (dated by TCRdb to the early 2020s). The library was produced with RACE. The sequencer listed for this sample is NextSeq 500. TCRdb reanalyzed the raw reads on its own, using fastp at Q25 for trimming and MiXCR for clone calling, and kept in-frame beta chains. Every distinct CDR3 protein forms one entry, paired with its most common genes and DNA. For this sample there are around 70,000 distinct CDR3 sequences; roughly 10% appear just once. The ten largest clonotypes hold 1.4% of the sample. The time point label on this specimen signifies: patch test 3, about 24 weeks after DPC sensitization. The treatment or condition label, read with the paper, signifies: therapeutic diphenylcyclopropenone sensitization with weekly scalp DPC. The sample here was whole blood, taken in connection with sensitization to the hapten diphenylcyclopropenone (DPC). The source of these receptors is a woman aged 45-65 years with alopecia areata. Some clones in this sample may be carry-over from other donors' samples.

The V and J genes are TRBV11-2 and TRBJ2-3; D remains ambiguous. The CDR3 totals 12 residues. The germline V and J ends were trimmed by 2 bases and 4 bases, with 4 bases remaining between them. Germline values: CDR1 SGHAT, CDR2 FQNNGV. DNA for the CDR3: TGTGCCAGCAGCTTACTGCCAGATACGCAGTATTTT. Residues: CASSLLPDTQYF.

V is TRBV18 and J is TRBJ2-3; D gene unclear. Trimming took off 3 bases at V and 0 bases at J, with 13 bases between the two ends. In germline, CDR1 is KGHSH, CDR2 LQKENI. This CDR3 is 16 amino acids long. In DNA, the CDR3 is TGTGCCAGCTCACCCAGTGGGCCTGGTAGCACAGATACGCAGTATTTT. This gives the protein CASSPSGPGSTDTQYF.

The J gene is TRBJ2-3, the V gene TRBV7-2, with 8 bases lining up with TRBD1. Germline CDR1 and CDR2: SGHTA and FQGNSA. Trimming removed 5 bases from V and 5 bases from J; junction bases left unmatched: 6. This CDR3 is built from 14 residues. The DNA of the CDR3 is TGTGCCAGCAGCACCGGACAGGGAAGAGATACGCAGTATTTT. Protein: CASSTGQGRDTQYF.

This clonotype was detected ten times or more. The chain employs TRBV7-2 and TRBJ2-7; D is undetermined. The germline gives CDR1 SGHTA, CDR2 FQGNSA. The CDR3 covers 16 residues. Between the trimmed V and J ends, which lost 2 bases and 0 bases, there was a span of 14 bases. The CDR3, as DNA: TGTGCCAGCAGCTTATTCTCTACGTTTTCCTCCTACGAGCAGTACTTC. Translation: CASSLFSTFSSYEQYF.

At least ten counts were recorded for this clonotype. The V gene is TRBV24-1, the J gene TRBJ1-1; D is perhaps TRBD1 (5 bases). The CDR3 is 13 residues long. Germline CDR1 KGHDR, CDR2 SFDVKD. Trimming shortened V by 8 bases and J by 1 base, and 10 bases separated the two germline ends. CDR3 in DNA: TGTGCCACCACTCCAGGGCCGAACACTGAAGCTTTCTTT. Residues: CATTPGPNTEAFF.

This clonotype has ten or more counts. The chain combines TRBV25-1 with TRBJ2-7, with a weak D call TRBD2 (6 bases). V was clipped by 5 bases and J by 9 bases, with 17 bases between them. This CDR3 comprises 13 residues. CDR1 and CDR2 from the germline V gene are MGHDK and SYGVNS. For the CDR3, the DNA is TGTGCCAGCAGTAAGCCTGACTGGGGGGTGCAGTACTTC. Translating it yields CASSKPDWGVQYF.

The CDR3 sequence is CSGTTSRELNEQFF. The CDR3 coding sequence is TGCAGCGGAACAACTAGCCGGGAGCTGAATGAGCAGTTCTTC. This chain joins TRBV29-1 and TRBJ2-1; D may be TRBD2 (6 bases). Trimming removed 7 bases at V and 7 bases at J, with 20 bases between. This CDR3 has 14 amino acids. CDR1 SQVTM and CDR2 ANQGSEA come from the germline V gene.

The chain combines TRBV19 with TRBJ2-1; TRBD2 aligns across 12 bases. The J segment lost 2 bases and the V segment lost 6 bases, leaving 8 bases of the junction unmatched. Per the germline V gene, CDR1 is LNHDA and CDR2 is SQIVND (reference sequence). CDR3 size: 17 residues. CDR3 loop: CASRRLAGESAYNEQFF. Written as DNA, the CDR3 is TGTGCCAGTAGGCGACTAGCGGGAGAATCGGCCTACAATGAGCAGTTCTTC.

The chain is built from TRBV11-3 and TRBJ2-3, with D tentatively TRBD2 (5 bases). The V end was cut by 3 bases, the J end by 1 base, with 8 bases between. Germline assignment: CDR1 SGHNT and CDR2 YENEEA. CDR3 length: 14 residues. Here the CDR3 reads CASSFSEGTDTQYF. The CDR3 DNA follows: TGTGCCAGCAGCTTCTCGGAGGGCACAGATACGCAGTATTTT. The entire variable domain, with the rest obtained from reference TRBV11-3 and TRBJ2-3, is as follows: EAGVVQSPRYKIIEKKQPVAFWCNPISGHNTLYWYLQNLGQGPELLIRYENEEAVDDSQLPKDRFSAERLKGVDSTLKIQPAELGDSAVYLCASSFSEGTDTQYFGPGTRLTVL.

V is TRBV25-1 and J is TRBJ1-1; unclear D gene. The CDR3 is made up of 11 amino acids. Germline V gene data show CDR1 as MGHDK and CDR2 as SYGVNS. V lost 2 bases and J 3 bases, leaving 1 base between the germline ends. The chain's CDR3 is CASSEHTEAFF. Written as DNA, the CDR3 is TGTGCCAGCAGTGAACACACTGAAGCTTTCTTT.

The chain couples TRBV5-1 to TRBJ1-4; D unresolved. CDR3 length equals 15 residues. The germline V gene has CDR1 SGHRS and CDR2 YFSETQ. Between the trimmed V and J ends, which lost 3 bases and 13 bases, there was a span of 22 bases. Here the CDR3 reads CASSSSDGFTAALFF. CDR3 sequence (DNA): TGCGCCAGCAGCTCGAGTGACGGATTCACGGCGGCACTGTTTTTT.

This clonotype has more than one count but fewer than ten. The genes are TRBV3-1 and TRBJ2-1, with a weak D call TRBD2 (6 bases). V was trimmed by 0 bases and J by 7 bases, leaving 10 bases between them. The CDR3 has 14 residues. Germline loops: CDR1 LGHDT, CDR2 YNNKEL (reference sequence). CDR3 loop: CASSQDHGGNEQFF. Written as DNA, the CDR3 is TGTGCCAGCAGCCAAGATCACGGAGGGAATGAGCAGTTCTTC.

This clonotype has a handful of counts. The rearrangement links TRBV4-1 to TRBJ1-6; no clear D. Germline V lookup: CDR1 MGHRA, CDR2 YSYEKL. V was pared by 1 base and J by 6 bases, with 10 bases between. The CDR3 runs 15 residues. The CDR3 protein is CASSQGVSFNSPLHF. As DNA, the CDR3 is TGCGCCAGCAGCCAAGGCGTATCTTTTAATTCACCCCTCCACTTT.